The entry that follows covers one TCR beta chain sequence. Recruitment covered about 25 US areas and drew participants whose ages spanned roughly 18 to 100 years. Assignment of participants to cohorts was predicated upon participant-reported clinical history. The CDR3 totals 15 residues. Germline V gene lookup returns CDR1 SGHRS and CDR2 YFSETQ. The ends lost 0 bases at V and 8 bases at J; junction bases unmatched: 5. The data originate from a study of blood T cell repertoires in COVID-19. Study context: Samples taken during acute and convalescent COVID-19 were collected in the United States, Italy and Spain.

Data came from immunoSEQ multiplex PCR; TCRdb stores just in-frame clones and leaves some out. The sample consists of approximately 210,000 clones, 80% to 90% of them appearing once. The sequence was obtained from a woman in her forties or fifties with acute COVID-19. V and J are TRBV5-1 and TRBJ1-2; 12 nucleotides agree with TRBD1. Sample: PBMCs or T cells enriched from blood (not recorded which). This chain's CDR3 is CASSLEGTGGRGYTF. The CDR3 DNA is TGCGCCAGCAGCTTGGAGGGGACAGGGGGCAGAGGCTACACCTTC.